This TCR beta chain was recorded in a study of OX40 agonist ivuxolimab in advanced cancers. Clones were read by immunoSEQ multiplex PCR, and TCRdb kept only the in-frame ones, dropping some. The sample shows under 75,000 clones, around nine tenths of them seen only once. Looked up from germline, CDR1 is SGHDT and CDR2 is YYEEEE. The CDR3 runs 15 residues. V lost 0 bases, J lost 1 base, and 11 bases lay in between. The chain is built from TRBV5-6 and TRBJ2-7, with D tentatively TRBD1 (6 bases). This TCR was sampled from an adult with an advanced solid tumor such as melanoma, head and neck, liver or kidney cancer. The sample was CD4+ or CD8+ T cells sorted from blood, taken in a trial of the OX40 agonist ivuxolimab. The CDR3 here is CASSLVQGRSYEQYF. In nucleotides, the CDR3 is TGTGCCAGCAGCTTGGTACAGGGTCGGTCCTACGAGCAGTACTTC.